This TCR beta chain was identified in a study of spatial heterogeneity in lung cancer. Study-level results: Ubiquitous, expanded tumor-derived TCRs were more frequently observed in blood at resection than at follow-up.

Time point reported: blood at routine non-recurrence follow-up after resection. The study sequenced unsorted whole RNA from tumor, nontumor lung or frozen PBMC. As to this clonotype: The antigen is not known. This may stem from a read error, because a much larger clone lies one nucleotide away.

Individually, TCR cDNA molecules were each labelled with a unique molecular identifier. Using its own MiXCR run on the 5' RACE reads, TCRdb lists one record per CDR3 protein. Of fewer than 20,000 distinct CDR3 sequences in the sample, over 9% are singletons; the top ten hold around 21%. Trimming left V 6 bases short and J 0 bases short, with 11 bases between. This CDR3 is built from 14 residues. Germline-derived CDR1 and CDR2 are SNHLY and FYNNEI. The genes are TRBV2 and TRBJ2-5; D is unresolved. This clonotype was obtained from a male donor with early-stage non-small cell lung cancer. Sequenced material: PBMCs, taken at follow-up. CDR3 sequence: CASSPWVDQETQYF. The CDR3 DNA follows: TGTGCCAGCAGCCCATGGGTTGACCAAGAGACCCAGTACTTC.